This T cell receptor beta chain was captured by sequencing in a study of T cells after yellow fever vaccination. MiXCR, run by TCRdb on the 5' RACE reads, gives a single entry per CDR3 protein. This repertoire shows about 120,000 distinct CDR3 sequences, roughly 10% found once; its top ten account for about 40%. This clonotype occurred a few times. This CDR3 region has 17 residues. V dropped 1 base and J dropped 3 bases, with 16 bases sitting between them. Germline lookup yields CDR1 SGHTA and CDR2 FQGNSA. This TCR came from a young man who received the YFV17D yellow fever vaccine. The sample in question was CD8+ T cells sorted from PBMCs, obtained on the day of the yellow fever booster vaccination. The rearrangement uses TRBV7-2 and TRBJ1-5; TRBD1 is a possible D gene (5 bases). CDR3 bases: TGTGCCAGCAGCTTAGGTCGTGACAGAGGACCCAATCAGCCCCAGCATTTT. Encoded protein: CASSLGRDRGPNQPQHF.